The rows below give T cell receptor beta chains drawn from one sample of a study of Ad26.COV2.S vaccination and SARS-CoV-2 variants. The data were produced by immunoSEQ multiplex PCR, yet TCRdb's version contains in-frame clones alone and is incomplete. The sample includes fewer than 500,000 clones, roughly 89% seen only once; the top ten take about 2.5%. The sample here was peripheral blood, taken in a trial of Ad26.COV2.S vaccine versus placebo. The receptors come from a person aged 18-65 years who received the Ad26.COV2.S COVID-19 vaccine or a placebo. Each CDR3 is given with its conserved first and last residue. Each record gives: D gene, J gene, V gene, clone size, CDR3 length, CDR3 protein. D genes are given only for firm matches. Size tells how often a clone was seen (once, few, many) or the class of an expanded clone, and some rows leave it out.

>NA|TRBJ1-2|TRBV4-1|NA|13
CASSQVGVYGYTF
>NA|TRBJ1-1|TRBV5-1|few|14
CASSLLAGRTEAFF
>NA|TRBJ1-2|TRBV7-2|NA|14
CASSPLQGAAGYTF
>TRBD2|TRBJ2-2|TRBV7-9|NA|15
CAIGGTSLNTGELFF
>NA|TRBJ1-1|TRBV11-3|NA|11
CASSLVTEAFF
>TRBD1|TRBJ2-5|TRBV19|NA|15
CASSQAGRGQETQYF
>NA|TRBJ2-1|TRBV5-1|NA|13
CASSLETAGEQFF
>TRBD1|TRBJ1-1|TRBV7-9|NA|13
CASSQTGDTEAFF
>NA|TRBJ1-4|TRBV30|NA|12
CAWSVRGEKLFF
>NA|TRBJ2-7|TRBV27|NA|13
CASRPRVLYEQYF
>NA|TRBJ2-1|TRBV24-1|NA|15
CATSDIGSSYNEQFF
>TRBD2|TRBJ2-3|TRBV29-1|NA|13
CAVAGMYTDTQYF
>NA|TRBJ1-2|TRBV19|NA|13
CASSVGRFYGYTF
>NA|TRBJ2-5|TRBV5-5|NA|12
CASSVPQETQYF
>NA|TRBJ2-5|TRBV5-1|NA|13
CASSLMGQETQYF
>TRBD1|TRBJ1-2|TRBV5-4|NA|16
CASSLAVGTGSAGYTF
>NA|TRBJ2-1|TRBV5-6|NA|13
CASSLITMDEQFF
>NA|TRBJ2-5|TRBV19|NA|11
CASANRETQYF
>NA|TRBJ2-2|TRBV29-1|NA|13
CSVEWADTGELFF
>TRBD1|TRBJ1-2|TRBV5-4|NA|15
CASSSPTGGAGGYTF
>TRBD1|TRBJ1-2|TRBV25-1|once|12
CASSGQAMGYTF
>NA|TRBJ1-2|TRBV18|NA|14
CASSPGGEGYGYTF
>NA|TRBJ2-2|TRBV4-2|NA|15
CASSQVNSNTGELFF
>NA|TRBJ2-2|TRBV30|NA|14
CAWRGLFNTGELFF
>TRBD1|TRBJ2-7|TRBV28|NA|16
CASSPPRDRGPYEQYF
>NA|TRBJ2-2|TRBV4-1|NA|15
CASSQPTGRTGELFF
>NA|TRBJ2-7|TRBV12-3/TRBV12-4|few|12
CASSRYLYEQYF
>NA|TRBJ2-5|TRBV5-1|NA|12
CASSYREETQYF
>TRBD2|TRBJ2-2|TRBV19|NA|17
CASSLVGLAGEIGELFF
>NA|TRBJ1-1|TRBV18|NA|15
CASSLQSQPNTEAFF
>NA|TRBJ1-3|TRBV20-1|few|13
CSASWGIENTIYF
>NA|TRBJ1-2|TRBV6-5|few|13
CASKMGVGYGYTF
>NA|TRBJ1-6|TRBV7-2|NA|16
CASNRDTSSYNSPLHF
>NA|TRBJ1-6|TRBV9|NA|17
CASSPGPQRSYNSPLHF
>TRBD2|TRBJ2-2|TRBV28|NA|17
CASSLLAGGLGTGELFF
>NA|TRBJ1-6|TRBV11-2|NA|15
CASSLDSRGNSPLHF
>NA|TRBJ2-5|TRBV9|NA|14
CASSIGFFQETQYF
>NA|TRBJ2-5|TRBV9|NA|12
CASSAGGETQYF
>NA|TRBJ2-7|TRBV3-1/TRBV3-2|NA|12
CASSQIPYEQYF
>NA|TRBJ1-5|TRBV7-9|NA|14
CASSPQGPGEPQHF
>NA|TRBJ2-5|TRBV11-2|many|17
CASSLGIVPSRQETQYF
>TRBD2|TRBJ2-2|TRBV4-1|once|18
CASSQEVGLAGRTGELFF
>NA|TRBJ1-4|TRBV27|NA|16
CASSLRIGLTNEKLFF
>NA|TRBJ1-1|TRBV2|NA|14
CASSVTGGETEAFF
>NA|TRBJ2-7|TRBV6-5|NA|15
CASSPRHPPPYEQYF
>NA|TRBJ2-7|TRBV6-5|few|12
CASSQGLGRQYF
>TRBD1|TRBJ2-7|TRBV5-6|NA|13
CASSWDRAYEQYF
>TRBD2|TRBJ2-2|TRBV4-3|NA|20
CASSQRPPSISGIRTGELFF
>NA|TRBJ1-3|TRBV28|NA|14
CASSLPLSGNTIYF
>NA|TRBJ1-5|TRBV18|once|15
CASSPPGGGEQPQHF
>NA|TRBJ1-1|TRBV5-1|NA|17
CASSFSPTRPAGTEAFF
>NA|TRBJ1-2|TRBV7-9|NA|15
CASSSALAELYGYTF
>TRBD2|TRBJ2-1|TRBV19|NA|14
CASSLGLAGGEQFF